What follows are 31 T cell receptor beta chains derived from one specimen sequenced in a study of T cells in women clearing cervical HPV infection. Assay: immunoSEQ multiplex PCR; the TCRdb copy retains only in-frame clones and omits some. This table lists 30,000 to 45,000 clones. Material: blood buffy coat. The receptors were sampled from a woman aged 18 to 69 with a cervical HPV16 infection that either progressed to CIN3+ or cleared (not recorded which).

As to this clone: The read gets to within 3 residues of the CDR3 end, and the germline J gene fills in the rest. The chain employs TRBV30 and TRBJ2-3; D is ambiguous. This CDR3 is built from 12 residues. CDR1 and CDR2 (germline): GTSNPN, SVGIG (reference sequence). Trimming removed 3 bases at V and 6 bases at J, with 10 bases between. The covered CDR3 bases are TGTGCCTGGAGCAGGTTTCGGGATACG. This sequence encodes CAWSRFRDT. The entire CDR3 protein reads CAWSRFRDTQYF.

CDR3 residues: CSQGQGEGDTQYF. The CDR3 bases that were read are TGCAGCCAGGGACAGGGGGAAGGAGATACG. This chain links TRBV29-1 with TRBJ2-3, with 11 bases lining up with TRBD1. From the germline J gene comes the end of the CDR3, since the read stops 3 residues before it. The CDR3 is made up of 13 amino acids. V was clipped by 8 bases and J by 5 bases; unmatched bases: 6. The V gene's germline CDR1 is SQVTM and CDR2 ANQGSEA.

Comments on this clone: With the read ending 3 residues before the CDR3 end, the germline J gene is used to fill in that end. The chain combines TRBV19 with TRBJ2-4; TRBD1 matches at 7 bases. J gave up 3 bases and V 3 bases, and 2 bases lay outside the gene matches. The CDR3 runs to 14 residues. CDR1 LNHDA and CDR2 SQIVND come from the germline V gene (reference sequence). Here the CDR3 reads CASSMHRGKNIQYF. Partial CDR3 DNA: TGTGCCAGTAGTATGCACAGGGGCAAAAACATT. The whole variable domain, remainder taken from reference TRBV19 and TRBJ2-4, is DGGITQSPKYLFRKEGQNVTLSCEQNLNHDAMYWYRQDPGQGLRLIYYSQIVNDFQKGDIAEGYSVSREKKESFPLTVTSAQKNPTAFYLCASSMHRGKNIQYFGAGTRLSVL.

This clone ranks as medium-sized in terms of frequency. The read halts 3 residues ahead of the CDR3 end, with the missing end drawn from the germline J gene. The rearrangement joins TRBV19 to TRBJ2-6; tentative D call: TRBD2 (6 bases). With 6 bases removed from V and 0 bases from J, the gap between germline ends came to 6 bases. Germline V gene sequence: CDR1 LNHDA, CDR2 SQIVND (reference sequence). This CDR3 has 14 amino acids. The CDR3 is CASRAGSGANVLTF. The CDR3 bases that were read are TGTGCCAGTAGAGCGGGCTCTGGGGCCAACGTC. The entire variable domain, with the rest obtained from reference TRBV19 and TRBJ2-6, is as follows: DGGITQSPKYLFRKEGQNVTLSCEQNLNHDAMYWYRQDPGQGLRLIYYSQIVNDFQKGDIAEGYSVSREKKESFPLTVTSAQKNPTAFYLCASRAGSGANVLTFGAGSRLTVL.

As regards this clone: Read data end 3 residues before the CDR3 end; the end is taken from the germline J gene. J is TRBJ2-6 and V is TRBV20-1; no clear D gene. Germline V gives CDR1 DFQATT, CDR2 SNEGSKA (reference sequence). The V gene lost 3 bases and the J gene lost 0 bases, with 6 bases spanning the gap. This CDR3 has 14 residues. The CDR3 spells CSASSSSGANVLTF. The CDR3 bases that were read are TGCAGTGCTAGTTCTTCCTCTGGGGCCAACGTC.

About this clone itself: The sequenced fragment ends 3 residues before the CDR3 boundary, so the rest is inferred from the germline J gene. The chain carries TRBV29-1 and TRBJ2-3, with a weak D call TRBD1 (5 bases). V gave up 1 base and J gave up 5 bases, with 13 bases separating them. Germline V CDR1 and CDR2: SQVTM, ANQGSEA. This CDR3 has 14 amino acids. CDR3 residues: CSVEGTPTLDTQYF. The sequenced part of the CDR3 DNA is TGCAGCGTTGAAGGGACACCTACCTTAGATACG.

Note on this clone: Read data end 3 residues before the CDR3 end; the end is taken from the germline J gene. V is TRBV6-1 and J is TRBJ2-4; 7 bases agree with TRBD1. Germline V CDR1 and CDR2: MNHNS, SASEGT. This CDR3 has 14 residues. CDR3 loop: CASSGIDRGQFQYF. The sequenced CDR3 bases are TGTGCCAGCAGTGGTATCGACCGGGGACAGTTT.

With regard to this clone: Coverage ceases 3 residues before the CDR3 finishes, and the germline J gene fills in the end. The gene calls are TRBV5-6 and TRBJ1-5; perhaps TRBD1 as D (6 bases). CDR3 length equals 15 residues. V was trimmed by 2 bases and J by 1 base, leaving 10 bases between them. Germline V gives CDR1 SGHDT, CDR2 YYEEEE. CDR3 DNA (partial): TGTGCCAGCAGCTTTGGACAGTTCAGCAATCAGCCC. It encodes CASSFGQFSNQP. In full, the CDR3 reads CASSFGQFSNQPQHF.

Remarks on this clone: Sequencing ends 3 residues short of the CDR3 end; the germline J gene provides the rest. The chain links TRBV7-8 to TRBJ2-3, with 7 nucleotides matching TRBD2. CDR1 and CDR2 (germline): SGHVS, FQNEAQ. The V and J ends lost 5 bases and 5 bases, in that order; junction bases with no gene match: 7. The CDR3 is 14 amino acids. The chain's CDR3 is CASSRLAQRDTQYF. The DNA read from the CDR3 is TGTGCCAGCAGCCGACTAGCACAACGAGATACG.

Note on this clone: The sequence runs out 3 residues before the end of the CDR3; the remainder is reconstructed from the germline J gene. The chain joins TRBV28 to TRBJ1-2, with 7 bases matching TRBD1. The germline V gene has CDR1 MDHEN and CDR2 SYDVKM. Germline trimming cut 11 bases from V and 0 bases from J; bases unmatched to any gene: 6. This CDR3 is built from 13 residues. The CDR3 DNA, read in part, is TGTGCCTCTTGGGACAGCTCTAACTATGGC. Its translation: CASWDSSNYG. Given in full, the CDR3 is CASWDSSNYGYTF.

Notes on this clone: The read gets to within 3 residues of the CDR3 end, and the germline J gene fills in the rest. V and J are TRBV5-1 and TRBJ2-2; 9 bases fit TRBD1. After removal of 3 bases from V and 3 bases from J, the junction contained 3 bases not matched to a gene. This CDR3 has 15 residues. CDR1 and CDR2 (germline): SGHRS, YFSETQ. The DNA read from the CDR3 is TGCGCCAGCAGCTGGGACAGGGCGGACACCGGGGAG. Protein sequence: CASSWDRADTGE. The entire CDR3 sequence reads CASSWDRADTGELFF.

As concerns this clone: The missing CDR3 end, 3 residues past where the read stops, is filled in from the germline J gene. The chain links TRBV28 to TRBJ2-5; TRBD1 matches at 7 bases. Germline assignment: CDR1 MDHEN and CDR2 SYDVKM. V trimming: 1 base; J trimming: 3 bases; junction bases outside the gene matches: 2. CDR3 length equals 14 residues. CDR3 DNA, as far as it was read: TGTGCCAGCAGTTTATCCGACAGGGAAGAGACC. Translated, it gives CASSLSDREET. The whole CDR3 reads CASSLSDREETQYF.

As to this clone: The DNA ends 3 residues before the CDR3 does, and the rest of the CDR3 is filled in from the germline J gene. V usage is TRBV20-1 and J usage is TRBJ2-3, with 13 bases aligning to TRBD2. The CDR3 spans 20 residues. Per the germline V gene, CDR1 is DFQATT and CDR2 is SNEGSKA (reference sequence). The trim removed 1 base at V and 0 bases at J, leaving 13 bases unmatched. The DNA read from the CDR3 is TGCAGTGCTAGAGCCGAGGCGACTAGCGGGGGGCCCTCGAGCACAGATACG. This gives the protein CSARAEATSGGPSSTDT. The entire CDR3 is CSARAEATSGGPSSTDTQYF.

About this clone itself: Read sequence stops 3 residues before the CDR3 end, and the germline J gene provides the missing end. The chain has TRBV7-2 and TRBJ2-1; 8 positions agree with TRBD1. Germline V gives CDR1 SGHTA, CDR2 FQGNSA. This CDR3 contains 14 residues. V lost 3 bases and J lost 9; bases outside the gene matches: 7. The CDR3 DNA, read in part, is TGTGCCAGCAGCTTCGGACAGGGACCGAGTGAG. The encoded protein is CASSFGQGPSE. The entire CDR3 protein is CASSFGQGPSEQFF.

A note on this clone: The sequenced fragment ends 3 residues before the CDR3 boundary, so the rest is inferred from the germline J gene. The chain couples TRBV7-2 to TRBJ2-4, with D possibly being TRBD2 (5 bases). The V gene's germline CDR1 is SGHTA and CDR2 FQGNSA. CDR3 length equals 15 residues. V was cut by 3 bases and J by 6 bases, with 15 bases left in between. The CDR3 protein is CASSFRGWERNIQYF. The DNA read from the CDR3 is TGTGCCAGCAGCTTTCGGGGATGGGAGAGAAACATT.

About this clone itself: The CDR3 extends 3 residues past the end of the read, so its final part is completed from the germline J gene. V usage is TRBV5-6 and J usage is TRBJ2-1, with a tentative D call TRBD2 (6 bases). Deletions cut 5 bases from V and 6 bases from J, with 18 bases between. CDR1 is SGHDT and CDR2 is YYEEEE in the germline V gene. This CDR3 spans 15 amino acids. CDR3 DNA (partial): TGTGCCAGCAGACCCGCCCAAGCGGGCTTCAATGAG. The encoded protein is CASRPAQAGFNE. The whole CDR3 reads CASRPAQAGFNEQFF.

Concerning this clone itself: The CDR3 is cut off 3 residues early in the read; its end comes from the germline J gene. The rearrangement uses TRBV14 and TRBJ1-3; D gene ambiguous. Germline loops: CDR1 SGHDN, CDR2 FVKESK. The V end was cut by 1 base, the J end by 0 bases, with 4 bases between. This CDR3 comprises 14 residues. CDR3 region: CASSQALSGNTIYF. The part of the CDR3 DNA that was read is TGTGCCAGCAGCCAAGCCCTCTCTGGAAACACC. Using reference TRBV14 and TRBJ1-3 for the parts outside the CDR3, the full variable domain is EAGVTQFPSHSVIEKGQTVTLRCDPISGHDNLYWYRRVMGKEIKFLLHFVKESKQDESGMPNNRFLAERTGGTYSTLKVQPAELEDSGVYFCASSQALSGNTIYFGEGSWLTVV.

As for this clone: The CDR3 is cut off 3 residues early in the read; its end comes from the germline J gene. The rearrangement joins TRBV13 to TRBJ2-3, with 10 bases that match TRBD1. The germline V gene has CDR1 PRHDT and CDR2 FYEKMQ (reference sequence). J lost 0 bases, V lost 5 bases, and 17 bases had no gene match. The length of the CDR3 is 20 residues. CDR3 bases read: TGTGCCAGCAGCCGATGGATCCCGGGACAGGGGAAATCTAGCACAGATACG. Translated: CASSRWIPGQGKSSTDT. The whole CDR3 protein is CASSRWIPGQGKSSTDTQYF. The full variable domain, rest sourced from reference TRBV13 and TRBJ2-3, is AAGVIQSPRHLIKEKRETATLKCYPIPRHDTVYWYQQGPGQDPQFLISFYEKMQSDKGSIPDRFSAQQFSDYHSELNMSSLELGDSALYFCASSRWIPGQGKSSTDTQYFGPGTRLTVL.

Regarding this clone: The CDR3 extends 3 residues past the end of the read, so its final part is completed from the germline J gene. V and J are TRBV20-1 and TRBJ2-1; tentative D call: TRBD1 (6 bases). Germline V gene data show CDR1 as DFQATT and CDR2 as SNEGSKA (reference sequence). CDR3 length: 11 residues. V was shortened by 4 bases and J by 8 bases, with 9 bases between the two germline ends. The CDR3: CSANRVDEQFF. CDR3 DNA (partial): TGCAGTGCTAACAGGGTGGATGAG.

In regard to this clone: The CDR3 goes on 3 residues after the read ends, and that part is filled in from the germline J gene. The V and J genes are TRBV7-3 and TRBJ1-1; 10 bases fit TRBD1. Germline loops: CDR1 SGHTA, CDR2 FQGTGA. The CDR3 consists of 13 residues. CDR3 loop: CASSVDRGHKAFF. Partial CDR3 DNA: TGTGCCAGCAGCGTCGACAGGGGGCATAAA.

A remark on this clone: Sequencing ends 3 residues short of the CDR3 end; the germline J gene provides the rest. The chain recombines TRBV2 with TRBJ2-7; D may be TRBD1 (6 bases). The CDR3 has 12 residues. V gave up 8 bases and J gave up 0 bases, with 8 bases separating them. CDR1 is SNHLY, CDR2 FYNNEI, per germline. The CDR3 here is CASRDNSYEQYF. The sequenced CDR3 bases are TGTGCCAGCCGGGACAACTCCTACGAG.

Comment on this clone: The read is 3 residues too short to cover the CDR3 end, so that end is filled in from the germline J gene. V and J are TRBV2 and TRBJ1-2; 8 bases map to TRBD1. Germline lookup yields CDR1 SNHLY and CDR2 FYNNEI. The CDR3 runs 14 residues. J gave up 6 bases and V 6 bases, and 9 bases lay outside the gene matches. The CDR3 loop is CASSRTGQGDGYTF. CDR3 DNA (partial): TGTGCCAGCAGCCGGACAGGGCAAGGGGATGGC.

With respect to this clone: Because the CDR3's place on the DNA is in doubt, the DNA is left out and the CDR3 is given as listed by TCRdb. The rearrangement uses TRBV6-2 or TRBV6-3 and TRBJ2-5; the D call in the table, TRBD2, was not verified against the DNA. The CDR3 spans 13 amino acids, including both terminal residues. Germline lookup yields CDR1 MNHEY and CDR2 SVGEGT. This CDR3 is CAGSSSVLETQYF.

The part of the CDR3 DNA that was read is TGTGCCAGCAGCGTAAACAGCGGACAGAACATT. It is translated as CASSVNSGQNI. The whole CDR3 region reads CASSVNSGQNIQYF. V and J are TRBV9 and TRBJ2-4; perhaps TRBD1 as D (6 bases). The CDR3 end is not reached by the read, which stops 3 residues before it; the germline J gene fills it in. Trimming took 1 base from V and 7 from J, leaving 12 bases between them. The CDR3 contains 14 residues. Germline V CDR1 and CDR2: SGDLS, YYNGEE.

Remarks on this clone: Relative to the germline gene, one junction end is altered; a read error may explain this. The CDR3 end falls 3 residues outside the read, so it is completed with the germline J gene. V gene TRBV4-2 combines with J gene TRBJ2-7; a weak D match, TRBD1 (5 bases). The CDR3 totals 17 residues. CDR1 is LGHNA, CDR2 YNFKEQ, per germline. The covered CDR3 bases are TGCGCCAGCAGCCAAGATCGAAGTTCTGCCGCAGGGAACGAG. It yields the protein CASSQDRSSAAGNE. The entire CDR3 reads CASSQDRSSAAGNEQYF.

About this clone: The CDR3 extends 3 residues past the end of the read, so its final part is completed from the germline J gene. The genes are TRBV7-2 and TRBJ2-3, with D perhaps matching TRBD1 (5 bases). Germline lookup yields CDR1 SGHTA and CDR2 FQGNSA. This CDR3 spans 15 amino acids. V was shortened by 5 bases and J by 3 bases, with 15 bases between the two germline ends. The CDR3 protein is CASSQAGFNTDTQYF. The CDR3 DNA, read in part, is TGTGCCAGCAGCCAGGCAGGGTTTAATACAGATACG.

Comment on this clone: With the read ending 3 residues before the CDR3 end, the germline J gene is used to fill in that end. The J gene is TRBJ1-2, the V gene TRBV20-1, with D hard to call. Germline V CDR1 and CDR2: DFQATT, SNEGSKA (reference sequence). The V and J ends lost 0 bases and 4 bases respectively, with 6 bases between them. The CDR3 has 12 residues. This CDR3 reads CSAREGAYGYTF. CDR3 bases read: TGCAGTGCTAGAGAGGGCGCCTATGGC.

Details on this clone: Read data end 3 residues before the CDR3 end; the end is taken from the germline J gene. The chain recombines TRBV20-1 with TRBJ2-1, with 7 bases lining up with TRBD1. CDR3 size: 13 residues. With V trimmed by 5 bases and J by 8 bases, 9 bases remained unmatched. Germline V lookup: CDR1 DFQATT, CDR2 SNEGSKA (reference sequence). The sequenced part of the CDR3 DNA is TGCAGTGCTCCCGAGACAGGGAAGGATGAG. Translating gives CSAPETGKDE. The full CDR3 reads CSAPETGKDEQFF.

As concerns this clone: Coverage ceases 3 residues before the CDR3 finishes, and the germline J gene fills in the end. V is TRBV19 and J is TRBJ2-3, with 8 bases lining up with TRBD2. V was pared by 5 bases and J by 0 bases, with 7 bases of the junction left unmatched. CDR1 and CDR2 from the germline V gene are LNHDA and SQIVND (reference sequence). The CDR3 length is 16 residues. CDR3 sequence reads: CASSARTSRSTDTQYF. CDR3 DNA, as far as it was read: TGTGCCAGTAGTGCCCGGACTAGCCGTAGCACAGATACG. Based on the CDR3 plus reference TRBV19 and TRBJ2-3, the full variable domain is DGGITQSPKYLFRKEGQNVTLSCEQNLNHDAMYWYRQDPGQGLRLIYYSQIVNDFQKGDIAEGYSVSREKKESFPLTVTSAQKNPTAFYLCASSARTSRSTDTQYFGPGTRLTVL.

Note on this clone: The DNA ends 3 residues before the CDR3 does, and the rest of the CDR3 is filled in from the germline J gene. The gene calls are TRBV7-6 and TRBJ2-5, with 13 nucleotides matching TRBD2. Unmatched junction bases numbered 5, after V lost 5 bases and J lost 5 bases. CDR3 length equals 15 residues. Germline lookup yields CDR1 SGHVS and CDR2 FNYEAQ. CDR3 bases read: TGTGCCAGCAGCGAACTAGCGGGGGGGCTTGAGACC. Translating gives CASSELAGGLET. The full CDR3 reads CASSELAGGLETQYF.

Note on this clone: From the germline J gene comes the end of the CDR3, since the read stops 3 residues before it. The chain has TRBV5-8 and TRBJ2-2; D gene ambiguous. V was cut by 1 base and J by 5 bases, with 6 bases left in between. Looked up from germline, CDR1 is SGHTS and CDR2 is YDEGEE. The CDR3 is made up of 13 amino acids. CDR3: CASSLFPTGELFF. The part of the CDR3 DNA that was read is TGTGCCAGCAGCTTGTTTCCTACCGGGGAG.